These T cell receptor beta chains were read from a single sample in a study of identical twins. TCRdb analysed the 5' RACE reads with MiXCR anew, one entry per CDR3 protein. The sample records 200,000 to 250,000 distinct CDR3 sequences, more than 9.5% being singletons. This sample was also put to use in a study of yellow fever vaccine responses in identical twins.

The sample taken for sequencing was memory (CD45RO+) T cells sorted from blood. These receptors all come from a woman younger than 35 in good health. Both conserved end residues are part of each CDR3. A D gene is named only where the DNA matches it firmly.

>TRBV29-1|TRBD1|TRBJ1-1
CSVRIQGANTEAFF
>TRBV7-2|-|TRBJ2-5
CASSWDFRETQYF
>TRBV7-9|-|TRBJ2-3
CASSLATGWTDTQYF
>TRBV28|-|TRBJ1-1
CASSFRLSYTEAFF
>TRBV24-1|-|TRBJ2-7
CATSDGRSGSVGEQYF
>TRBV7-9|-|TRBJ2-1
CASSYDRSYNEQFF
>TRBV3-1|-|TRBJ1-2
CASSQDRGRNYGYTF
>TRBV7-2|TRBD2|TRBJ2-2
CASSLGIGTSTELFF
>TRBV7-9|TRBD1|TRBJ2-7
CASSRTGPYEQYF
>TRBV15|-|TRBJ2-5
CATSRDLGGETQYF
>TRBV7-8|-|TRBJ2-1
CASSLASQRRSSYNEQFF
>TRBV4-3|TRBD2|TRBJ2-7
CASSQDAGGGEQYF
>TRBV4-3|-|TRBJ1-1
CASSQVRGETEAFF
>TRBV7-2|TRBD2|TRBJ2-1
CASSLKTSGSYNEQFF
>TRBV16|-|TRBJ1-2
CASSQDGKYGYTF
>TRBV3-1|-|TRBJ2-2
CASSQRLNTGELFF
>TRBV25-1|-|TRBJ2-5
CASSEWGQQETQYF
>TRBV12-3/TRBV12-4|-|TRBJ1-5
CASSGQGSISEPQHF
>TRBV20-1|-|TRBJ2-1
CSAASVGVSYNEQFF
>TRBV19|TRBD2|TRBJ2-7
CASSSSGRAGDEQYF
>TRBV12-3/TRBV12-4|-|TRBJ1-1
CASSTRGTEAFF
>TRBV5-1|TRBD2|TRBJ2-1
CASSVAGGYNEQFF
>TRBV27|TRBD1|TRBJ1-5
CASSPLGTVIQPQHF
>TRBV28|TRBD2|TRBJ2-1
CASSVNRLAEKSNEQFF
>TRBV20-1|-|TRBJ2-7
CSARDSFRIYEQYF
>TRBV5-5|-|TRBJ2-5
CASSWTGASGETQYF
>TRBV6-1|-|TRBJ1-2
CASSGQGSDAWGFGGYTF
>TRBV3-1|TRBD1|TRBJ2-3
CASSLIMSRGRMSDTQYF
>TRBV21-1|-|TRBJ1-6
CASSIEGGQCSYNSPLHF
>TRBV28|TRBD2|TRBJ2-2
CASSRGGATGELFF
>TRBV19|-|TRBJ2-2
CASSPNRAPTGELFF
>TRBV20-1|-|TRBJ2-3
CSASKVPGTDTQYF
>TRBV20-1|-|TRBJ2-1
CSLASGYNEQFF
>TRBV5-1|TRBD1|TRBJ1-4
CASSYRDSYEKLFF
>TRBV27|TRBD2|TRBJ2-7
CASTNLRREGHEQYF
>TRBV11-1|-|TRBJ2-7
CASSQTNGVYEQYF
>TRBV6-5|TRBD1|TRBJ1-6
CASSYKGQGNSPLHF
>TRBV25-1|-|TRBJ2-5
CASSSGGEETQYF
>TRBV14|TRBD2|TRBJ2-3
CASSQEGLAGYPPRTDTQYF
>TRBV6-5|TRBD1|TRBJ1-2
CASTSGTGYGYTF
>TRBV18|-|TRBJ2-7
CASSPRTSRREQYF
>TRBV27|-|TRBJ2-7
CASSFARTTYEQYF
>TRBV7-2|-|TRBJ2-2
CASSLVPRGGTGELFF
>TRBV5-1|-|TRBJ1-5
CASSPQWGADQPQHF
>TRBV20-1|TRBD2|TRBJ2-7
CSAKAGVTEQYF
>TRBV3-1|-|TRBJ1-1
CASRIKMNTEAFF
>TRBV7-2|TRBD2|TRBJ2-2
CASSLTSGGAGELFF
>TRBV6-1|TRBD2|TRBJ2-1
CASSSFAGGTNEQFF
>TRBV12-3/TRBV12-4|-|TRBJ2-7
CASTSGGSSYEQYF
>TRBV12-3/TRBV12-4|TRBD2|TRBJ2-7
CASSAYLAGGYEQYF
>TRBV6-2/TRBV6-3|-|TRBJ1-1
CASSTEDSKNTEAFF
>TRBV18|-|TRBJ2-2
CASSPNIANTGELFF
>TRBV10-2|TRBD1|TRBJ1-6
CASSDAGQRVNSPLHF
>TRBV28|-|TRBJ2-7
CASASTGVSEEQYF
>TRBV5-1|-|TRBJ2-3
CASRLKESGADTQYF
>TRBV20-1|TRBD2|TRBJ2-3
CSARSVAGLTDTQYF
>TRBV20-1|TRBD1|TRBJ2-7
CSARGQGARYEQYF
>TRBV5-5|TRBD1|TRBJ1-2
CASSSLAGQGASGYTF
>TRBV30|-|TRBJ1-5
CAWSEGAYSNQPQHF
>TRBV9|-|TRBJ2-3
CASSAESTDTQYF